The 21 T cell receptor beta chains below come from one sample, sequenced in a study of blood T cell repertoires in COVID-19. The table came from immunoSEQ multiplex PCR; TCRdb's copy has only in-frame clones and leaves some out. Of 250,000 to 350,000 clones listed, approximately 88% are singletons. Sequenced: peripheral blood. The receptors originated from a human donor with COVID-19, enrolled during active disease. The donor label of this sample is uncertain.

V gene TRBV3-1 (or the pseudogene TRBV3-2) combines with J gene TRBJ1-2, with 8 positions matching TRBD1. This CDR3 region has 14 residues. V lost 1 base and J lost 5; bases outside the gene matches: 3. Germline values: CDR1 LGHDT, CDR2 YNNKEL (reference sequence). CDR3: CASSQVQGVYGYTF. For the CDR3, the DNA is TGTGCCAGCAGCCAAGTACAGGGGGTATATGGCTACACCTTC.

The J gene is TRBJ2-5, the V gene TRBV5-6; D unclear. Deletions cut 4 bases from V and 3 bases from J, with 7 bases between. The CDR3 sequence is 12 residues long. Germline CDR1 and CDR2: SGHDT and YYEEEE. This chain's CDR3 is CASSPYKETQYF. The CDR3 DNA reads TGTGCCAGCAGCCCGTATAAAGAGACCCAGTACTTC.

This chain uses TRBV3-1 (or the pseudogene TRBV3-2) with TRBJ1-2; 9 bases are a match to TRBD1. The germline V gene encodes CDR1 LGHDT and CDR2 YNNKEL (reference sequence). The CDR3 has 15 residues. J was trimmed by 9 bases and V by 6 bases; bases with no gene match: 14. The CDR3 sequence: CASRNSGTGSGSYTF. As DNA, the CDR3 is TGTGCCAGCAGGAACTCCGGGACAGGGAGTGGGAGCTACACCTTC.

This clone was seen only once. The V call is TRBV19, the J call TRBJ2-5; TRBD2 matches 11 bases. The CDR3 is 15 residues long. J gave up 9 bases and V 5 bases, and 11 bases lay outside the gene matches. From germline, CDR1 is LNHDA and CDR2 SQIVND (reference sequence). The CDR3 here is CASSLGSGRALAQYF. The CDR3, as DNA: TGTGCCAGTAGTCTGGGTAGCGGGAGGGCCTTGGCCCAGTACTTC.

This sequence joins TRBV5-1 and TRBJ1-1, with unresolved D. Trimming cost V 3 bases and J 2 bases, with 11 bases left between them. CDR3 length: 14 residues. Germline V gene data show CDR1 as SGHRS and CDR2 as YFSETQ. The CDR3 nucleotides read TGCGCCAGCAGCTCCCTAGACTCAAACACTGAAGCTTTCTTT. Its protein is CASSSLDSNTEAFF.

This rearrangement joins TRBV5-1 to TRBJ1-2, with a weak D call TRBD1 (6 bases). From germline, CDR1 is SGHRS and CDR2 YFSETQ. The CDR3 sequence is 14 residues long. V was shortened by 0 bases and J by 12 bases, with 18 bases between the two germline ends. This CDR3 is CASSLAPTGGGDTF. CDR3 bases: TGCGCCAGCAGCTTGGCCCCCACGGGAGGGGGGGACACCTTC. The full variable domain, completed using reference TRBV5-1 and TRBJ1-2, is KAGVTQTPRYLIKTRGQQVTLSCSPISGHRSVSWYQQTPGQGLQFLFEYFSETQRNKGNFPGRFSGRQFSNSRSEMNVSTLELGDSALYLCASSLAPTGGGDTFGSGTRLTVV.

The gene calls are TRBV19 and TRBJ2-1; TRBD2 is a possible D gene (5 bases). CDR1 and CDR2 from the germline V gene are LNHDA and SQIVND (reference sequence). This CDR3 has 13 residues. V lost 1 base and J 10 bases, leaving 11 bases between the germline ends. The CDR3 loop reads CASSIVYQREQFF. The CDR3 DNA reads TGTGCCAGTAGTATAGTTTACCAGCGGGAGCAGTTCTTC.

The genes are TRBV6-2 or TRBV6-3 and TRBJ2-3; 10 nucleotides agree with TRBD2. This CDR3 spans 18 amino acids. V trimming: 2 bases; J trimming: 2 bases; junction bases outside the gene matches: 10. Germline CDR1 MNHEY, CDR2 SVGEGT. The CDR3 nucleotides are TGTGCCAGCAGTTACGCGGGACTAGCGAGAGGGTACACAGATACGCAGTATTTT. As protein: CASSYAGLARGYTDTQYF.

V and J are TRBV28 and TRBJ2-2, with D perhaps matching TRBD1 (5 bases). Germline V gene data show CDR1 as MDHEN and CDR2 as SYDVKM. The CDR3 loop spans 13 amino acids. V lost 1 base to trimming and J lost 8 bases, with 8 bases between them. The chain's CDR3 is CASSLSPGGELFF. The CDR3 DNA sequence: TGTGCCAGCAGTTTATCCCCAGGGGGGGAGCTGTTTTTT.

The V call is TRBV5-4, the J call TRBJ1-4, with D perhaps TRBD1 (5 bases). The CDR3 has 15 residues. Between the trimmed V and J ends, which lost 4 bases and 6 bases, there was a span of 16 bases. Germline V CDR1 and CDR2: SGHNT, YYREEE (reference sequence). The CDR3 protein is CASSSQSGDDEKLFF. CDR3 in DNA: TGTGCCAGCAGCAGCCAATCGGGGGATGATGAAAAACTGTTTTTT.

The rearrangement uses TRBV5-4 and TRBJ2-5; 9 positions match TRBD2. V shed 1 base and J 4 bases; nucleotides not matched to a gene: 2. The CDR3 extends over 14 amino acids. Germline V gene lookup returns CDR1 SGHNT and CDR2 YYREEE (reference sequence). The CDR3 reads CASSLKLAGETQYF. The CDR3, as DNA: TGTGCCAGCAGCTTGAAACTAGCGGGAGAGACCCAGTACTTC.

The gene calls are TRBV6-5 and TRBJ1-4, with D tentatively TRBD1 (6 bases). In germline, CDR1 is MNHEY, CDR2 SVGAGI. The CDR3 length is 15 residues. Trimming removed 0 bases at V and 3 bases at J, with 8 bases between. This CDR3 reads CASSYSGAANEKLFF. The CDR3 nucleotides are TGTGCCAGCAGTTACTCGGGGGCAGCTAATGAAAAACTGTTTTTT.

This clone has just one count. The chain couples TRBV30 to TRBJ1-5; possibly TRBD1 for D (5 bases). V lost 3 bases and J lost 4, with 25 bases in between. Germline CDR1 is GTSNPN and CDR2 is SVGIG (reference sequence). There are 18 residues in the CDR3. CDR3 in DNA: TGTGCCTGGAGCCGGGGGACCGGTCTAGGGTTGGGGAATCAGCCCCAGCATTTT. As protein: CAWSRGTGLGLGNQPQHF.

The chain combines TRBV28 with TRBJ1-4, with D possibly TRBD1 on 5 matching bases. There are 15 residues in the CDR3. The V end lost 7 bases, the J end lost 8 bases, and 20 bases lay between the germline ends. CDR1 is MDHEN and CDR2 is SYDVKM in the germline V gene. The CDR3 DNA reads as TGTGCCAGCACTCCCGCGGACTTTGGGGGGGAAAAACTGTTTTTT. This encodes CASTPADFGGEKLFF.

This clone has a handful of counts. CDR3 sequence (DNA): TGTGCCAGCAGTTTAGGAGAGAACACTGAAGCTTTCTTT. Translation gives CASSLGENTEAFF. The genes are TRBV27 and TRBJ1-1; no definite D call. V lost 2 bases and J lost 1, with 5 bases in between. Germline CDR1 is MNHEY and CDR2 is SMNVEV (reference sequence). The CDR3 extends over 13 amino acids.

The chain links TRBV19 to TRBJ1-6; D gene uncertain. The CDR3 is 13 amino acids. Germline CDR1 LNHDA, CDR2 SQIVND (reference sequence). V dropped 5 bases and J dropped 5 bases, with 7 bases sitting between them. CDR3 in amino acids: CASSDPDNSPLHF. CDR3 nucleotide sequence: TGTGCCAGTAGTGATCCGGATAATTCACCCCTCCACTTT.

This chain links TRBV15 with TRBJ1-5; the match to TRBD1 covers 9 bases. The length of the CDR3 is 15 residues. V was clipped by 5 bases and J by 2 bases; unmatched bases: 4. CDR1 is LNHNV and CDR2 is YYDKDF in the germline V gene (reference sequence). CDR3 sequence (DNA): TGTGCCACCAGCGGGGGACAGGGAGGCAATCAGCCCCAGCATTTT. Protein product: CATSGGQGGNQPQHF. Filled out from reference TRBV15 and TRBJ1-5, the complete variable domain reads DAMVIQNPRYQVTQFGKPVTLSCSQTLNHNVMYWYQQKSSQAPKLLFHYYDKDFNNEADTPDNFQSRRPNTSFCFLDIRSPGLGDTAMYLCATSGGQGGNQPQHFGDGTRLSIL.

The V and J genes are TRBV20-1 and TRBJ2-5; the D gene is possibly TRBD1 (5 bases). There are 11 residues in the CDR3. Between the trimmed V and J ends, which lost 5 bases and 9 bases, there was a span of 13 bases. Germline V gives CDR1 DFQATT, CDR2 SNEGSKA (reference sequence). Here the CDR3 DNA reads TGCAGTGCTGGGGCCCTGGATGCCCAGTACTTC. Translation gives CSAGALDAQYF.

The chain couples TRBV7-9 to TRBJ2-7, with a tentative D call TRBD1 (5 bases). This CDR3 region has 14 residues. Germline CDR1 reads SEHNR; CDR2 reads FQNEAQ (reference sequence). V lost 5 bases and J 0 bases, leaving 11 bases between the germline ends. CDR3: CASSTRQSSYEQYF. In nucleotides, the CDR3 is TGTGCCAGCAGCACCAGACAGTCCTCCTACGAGCAGTACTTC.

The chain links TRBV27 to TRBJ1-2; D unclear. Trimming pared 3 bases from V and 7 bases from J, leaving 12 bases between. This CDR3 comprises 13 residues. Germline values: CDR1 MNHEY, CDR2 SMNVEV (reference sequence). The CDR3 nucleotides read TGTGCCAGCAGTTTCGACGGAGTAGTTGGCTACACCTTC. Translating it yields CASSFDGVVGYTF.

This chain uses TRBV19 with TRBJ2-7, with a possible D match to TRBD1 (6 bases). The CDR3 consists of 14 residues. V lost 2 bases to trimming and J lost 5 bases, with 13 bases between them. Per germline, CDR1 LNHDA and CDR2 SQIVND (reference sequence). CDR3 region: CASSIQGSTNEQYF. DNA for the CDR3: TGTGCCAGTAGTATACAGGGGAGTACGAACGAGCAGTACTTC.